This passage covers 27 T cell receptor beta chains from one sample sequenced in a study of blood T cell repertoires in COVID-19. Generated by immunoSEQ multiplex PCR, the TCRdb table keeps only in-frame clones and is missing some. This table holds about 130,000 clones, around 80% found once. Sequenced: peripheral blood. The receptors here all came from a young man with COVID-19, enrolled during active disease.

The V call is TRBV29-1, the J call TRBJ1-1; 11 bases match TRBD1. The germline V gene encodes CDR1 SQVTM and CDR2 ANQGSEA. J lost 4 bases, V lost 5 bases, and 6 bases had no gene match. The CDR3 runs 14 residues. This CDR3 is CSVTYGTGGTEAFF. DNA of the CDR3: TGCAGCGTTACATACGGGACAGGGGGCACTGAAGCTTTCTTT.

The chain has TRBV28 and TRBJ1-1, with 10 nucleotides matching TRBD1. Germline values: CDR1 MDHEN, CDR2 SYDVKM. The length of the CDR3 is 14 residues. The trim removed 6 bases at V and 3 bases at J, leaving 4 bases unmatched. CDR3 coding DNA: TGTGCCAGCAGACTGGGACAGGGGTACACTGAAGCTTTCTTT. Translation gives CASRLGQGYTEAFF. The full variable domain, its missing parts supplied by reference TRBV28 and TRBJ1-1, is DVKVTQSSRYLVKRTGEKVFLECVQDMDHENMFWYRQDPGLGLRLIYFSYDVKMKEKGDIPEGYSVSREKKERFSLILESASTNQTSMYLCASRLGQGYTEAFFGQGTRLTVV.

J is TRBJ2-5 and V is TRBV18; 9 bases are shared with TRBD2. This CDR3 has 15 residues. V lost 8 bases, J lost 0 bases, and 7 bases stayed unmatched. Germline V gives CDR1 KGHSH, CDR2 LQKENI. The CDR3 loop is CASQPLAGHQETQYF. In DNA form, the CDR3 reads TGTGCCAGCCAACCACTAGCGGGCCACCAAGAGACCCAGTACTTC. The complete variable domain, with remaining parts taken from reference TRBV18 and TRBJ2-5, reads NAGVMQNPRHLVRRRGQEARLRCSPMKGHSHVYWYRQLPEEGLKFMVYLQKENIIDESGMPKERFSAEFPKEGPSILRIQQVVRGDSAAYFCASQPLAGHQETQYFGPGTRLLVL.

The gene calls are TRBV14 and TRBJ2-1; 8 nucleotides agree with TRBD2. Trimming took 2 bases from V and 4 from J; bases not matched to a gene: 10. This CDR3 contains 17 residues. Germline V gene data show CDR1 as SGHDN and CDR2 as FVKESK. In DNA, the CDR3 is TGTGCCAGCAGCCAACAGCGACTAGCGTTGGGTTACAATGAGCAGTTCTTC. This translates into CASSQQRLALGYNEQFF.

The CDR3 region has the DNA TGTGCCAGTATGTGGAGGGATCAGAGGAAGAACACTGAAGCTTTCTTT. It specifies CASMWRDQRKNTEAFF. The chain recombines TRBV19 with TRBJ1-1; D not resolved. Trimming left V 7 bases short and J 1 base short, with 19 bases between. The CDR3 runs 16 residues. Germline CDR1 and CDR2: LNHDA and SQIVND (reference sequence).

This clone has more than one count but fewer than ten. Other DNA sequences in the sample encode the same CDR3. V and J are TRBV19 and TRBJ2-2, with D unclear. V lost 3 bases and J lost 5, with 7 bases in between. From germline, CDR1 is LNHDA and CDR2 SQIVND (reference sequence). CDR3 length: 13 amino acids. CDR3 DNA: TGTGCCAGTAGTATCACAGTGACCGGGGAGCTGTTTTTT. Residues: CASSITVTGELFF.

The rearrangement links TRBV10-3 to TRBJ1-3; a weak D match, TRBD1 (6 bases). CDR1 ENHRY and CDR2 SYGVKD come from the germline V gene. The V gene lost 11 bases and the J gene lost 4 bases, with 21 bases spanning the gap. The CDR3 consists of 15 residues. The CDR3 nucleotides read TGTGCCTCAGGGGTATCAGGTACCTTCGGAAACACCATATATTTT. Its translation is CASGVSGTFGNTIYF.

This clone was counted between two and nine times. The chain joins TRBV29-1 to TRBJ2-5; TRBD1 might be the D (5 bases). The V and J ends lost 3 bases and 1 base respectively, with 12 bases between them. CDR3 length equals 14 residues. Germline-derived CDR1 and CDR2 are SQVTM and ANQGSEA. The CDR3 DNA reads as TGCAGCGTTGATCGAACAGGTTTCCAAGAGACCCAGTACTTC. It translates to CSVDRTGFQETQYF.

Concerning this clone: Additional DNA sequences in this sample encode the identical CDR3. The V call is TRBV30, the J call TRBJ2-1; D is uncertain. The length of the CDR3 is 12 residues. Germline CDR1 is GTSNPN and CDR2 is SVGIG (reference sequence). The CDR3 DNA follows: TGTGCATTAGATAGCTCCTACAATGAGCAGTTCTTC. Protein product: CALDSSYNEQFF.

The V call is TRBV5-4, the J call TRBJ2-2; TRBD1 agrees at 11 bases. V dropped 5 bases and J dropped 6; count of bases not matched to a gene: 6. The CDR3 is made up of 15 amino acids. Germline V CDR1 and CDR2: SGHNT, YYREEE (reference sequence). The CDR3 DNA reads as TGTGCCAGCAGTCGTGGACAGGGGGCTCCCGGGGAGCTGTTTTTT. Protein product: CASSRGQGAPGELFF.

V and J are TRBV29-1 and TRBJ1-2; 7 nucleotides line up with TRBD1. The CDR3 is made up of 13 amino acids. Germline CDR1 is SQVTM and CDR2 is ANQGSEA. V lost 4 bases and J lost 4; bases outside the gene matches: 6. The CDR3 region has the DNA TGCAGCGTTGGGAGAGGGGGCAGCTATGGCTACACCTTC. Residues: CSVGRGGSYGYTF.

This clone came up a few times. The rearrangement links TRBV3-1 (or the pseudogene TRBV3-2) to TRBJ2-7; a weak D match, TRBD2 (5 bases). The V and J ends lost 0 bases and 4 bases respectively, with 19 bases between them. The germline V gene has CDR1 LGHDT and CDR2 YNNKEL (reference sequence). The CDR3 sequence is 17 residues long. CDR3 region: CASSQDRLGSSVYEQYF. CDR3 in DNA: TGTGCCAGCAGCCAAGATCGGTTGGGGAGTTCAGTTTACGAGCAGTACTTC.

The V and J genes are TRBV12-3 or TRBV12-4 and TRBJ1-1, with D unclear. V lost 5 bases and J lost 1, with 8 bases in between. The CDR3 loop spans 13 amino acids. The CDR3 loop reads CASSPGGNTEAFF. The CDR3 nucleotides read TGTGCCAGCAGTCCCGGTGGGAACACTGAAGCTTTCTTT.

J is TRBJ2-1 and V is TRBV18; D uncertain. The CDR3 is 14 amino acids. Germline values: CDR1 KGHSH, CDR2 LQKENI. The ends were cut back, 0 bases at V and 3 bases at J, with 6 bases in the middle. This chain's CDR3 is CASSPPAVYNEQFF. The CDR3 coding sequence is TGTGCCAGCTCACCACCGGCGGTCTACAATGAGCAGTTCTTC.

J is TRBJ2-7 and V is TRBV7-2, with TRBD1 as a possible D gene (6 bases). Germline lookup yields CDR1 SGHTA and CDR2 FQGNSA. With 1 base removed from V and 6 bases from J, the gap between germline ends came to 19 bases. This CDR3 is 16 amino acids long. CDR3 DNA sequence: TGTGCCAGCAGCTTAGACCCTCCCCTGGGGGCGAGCGAGCAGTACTTC. Translation gives CASSLDPPLGASEQYF.

CDR3 amino acids: CASSLGAGGTYGYTF. The DNA for the CDR3 is TGTGCCAGCAGCTTAGGGGCAGGGGGGACCTATGGCTACACCTTC. The chain employs TRBV7-2 and TRBJ1-2; TRBD1 agrees at 7 bases. The CDR3 covers 15 residues. V was clipped by 1 base and J by 4 bases; unmatched bases: 6. CDR1 is SGHTA and CDR2 is FQGNSA in the germline V gene.

This rearrangement joins TRBV19 to TRBJ2-1; 10 bases are a match to TRBD1. There are 14 residues in the CDR3. V was clipped by 6 bases and J by 4 bases; unmatched bases: 3. Looked up from germline, CDR1 is LNHDA and CDR2 is SQIVND (reference sequence). The CDR3 loop reads CASRPGQGYNEQFF. The CDR3, as DNA: TGTGCCAGTAGGCCGGGACAGGGGTACAATGAGCAGTTCTTC.

The DNA of the CDR3 is TGTGCCAGCAGTTTATCGCCTAGCGGGTCCTTCTCCTACAATGAGCAGTTCTTC. Translating it yields CASSLSPSGSFSYNEQFF. The rearrangement uses TRBV27 and TRBJ2-1, with 8 bases that match TRBD2. With 0 bases clipped from V and 0 bases from J, the junction kept 7 bases outside the gene matches. This CDR3 spans 18 amino acids. Germline V gene lookup returns CDR1 MNHEY and CDR2 SMNVEV (reference sequence).

This chain connects TRBV7-9 to TRBJ2-3, with D perhaps matching TRBD2 (7 bases). This CDR3 is 17 amino acids long. Trimming stripped 5 bases from V and 3 bases from J, with 21 bases between. CDR1 and CDR2 from the germline V gene are SEHNR and FQNEAQ (reference sequence). For the CDR3, the DNA is TGTGCCAGCAGCCCTCCTCGGGGGGCTAGCGGAACAGATACGCAGTATTTT. Amino acid sequence: CASSPPRGASGTDTQYF.

The chain employs TRBV4-1 and TRBJ2-7; D perhaps matches TRBD2 (6 bases). Germline-derived CDR1 and CDR2 are MGHRA and YSYEKL. The CDR3 spans 17 residues. The V and J ends lost 4 bases and 6 bases respectively, with 25 bases between them. The CDR3 DNA reads TGCGCCAGCAGCCCTGAGCTTGGGGGGTTCTTCCCCTTCGAGCAGTACTTC. Translating it yields CASSPELGGFFPFEQYF.

This clone was recorded a few times. The chain uses TRBV6-5 and TRBJ1-6; D is possibly TRBD1 (6 bases). This CDR3 comprises 15 residues. V was cut by 10 bases and J by 15 bases, with 28 bases left in between. CDR1 and CDR2 (germline): MNHEY, SVGAGI. The chain's CDR3 is CATMDGGTSSGNLHF. The CDR3 nucleotides read TGTGCCACCATGGATGGTGGGACAAGCTCGGGGAACCTCCACTTT.

This chain links TRBV10-3 with TRBJ1-1; 7 bases are a match to TRBD1. V shed 4 bases and J 4 bases; nucleotides not matched to a gene: 6. From germline, CDR1 is ENHRY and CDR2 SYGVKD. The CDR3 covers 14 residues. The CDR3: CAISAQTGSTEAFF. Written as DNA, the CDR3 is TGTGCCATCAGTGCCCAGACAGGGTCCACTGAAGCTTTCTTT.

This chain connects TRBV2 to TRBJ1-2; D gene uncertain. Per the germline V gene, CDR1 is SNHLY and CDR2 is FYNNEI. This CDR3 is 14 amino acids long. Trimming left V 7 bases short and J 4 bases short, with 16 bases between. The CDR3 loop reads CASTPYAPGYGYTF. The CDR3 DNA follows: TGTGCCAGCACCCCTTACGCGCCCGGCTATGGCTACACCTTC.

This rearrangement joins TRBV12-3 or TRBV12-4 to TRBJ2-5; maybe TRBD2 (6 bases). V was cut by 6 bases and J by 2 bases, with 10 bases left in between. The CDR3 sequence is 13 residues long. The CDR3 sequence is CASSPGLQETQYF. The DNA of the CDR3 is TGTGCCAGCAGCCCGGGACTTCAAGAGACCCAGTACTTC.

This clone has a handful of counts. The rearrangement uses TRBV10-3 and TRBJ1-1; 9 bases fit TRBD1. The CDR3 totals 14 residues. The V segment lost 5 bases and the J segment 5 bases; nucleotides outside the gene matches: 6. Germline V lookup: CDR1 ENHRY, CDR2 SYGVKD. Here the CDR3 reads CAISPSGTGTEAFF. CDR3 bases: TGTGCCATCAGTCCTTCCGGGACAGGGACTGAAGCTTTCTTT.

This clone was counted once. The rearrangement uses TRBV5-4 and TRBJ2-5; 14 bases align to TRBD2. Looked up from germline, CDR1 is SGHNT and CDR2 is YYREEE (reference sequence). V shed 4 bases, J shed 12 bases, and the junction held 14 bases outside the gene matches. The CDR3 has 16 amino acids. The CDR3, as DNA: TGTGCCAGCAGCCATCGATTGGGGACTAGCGGGGGTGGCGAGTACTTC. It translates to CASSHRLGTSGGGEYF.

This clone was seen just once. The chain recombines TRBV28 with TRBJ2-1, with TRBD2 matching 14 bases. The CDR3 has 13 residues. Germline CDR1 reads MDHEN; CDR2 reads SYDVKM. The junction had 4 bases not matched to a gene; V was cut back by 10 bases and J by 8 bases. This chain's CDR3 is CATGTSGGDEQFF. As DNA, the CDR3 is TGTGCCACCGGGACTAGCGGGGGCGATGAGCAGTTCTTC.